Below are 15 T cell receptor beta chains sequenced from a single sample in a study of tumor-infiltrating lymphocytes in primary liver carcinoma. Joint extraction of RNA and DNA used roughly 19-32 mg of bulk tissue that was unsorted. Starting from around 0.45 ug of total RNA, TCR beta cDNA was produced with a primer in the constant region. Amplification in three nested multiplex PCR rounds with slightly modified ARM-PCR gave rise to TCR beta libraries. The two initial PCR rounds, around 11 cycles each, used TRBV1-TRBV30 forward and C-beta reverse primers. TCRdb re-called the multiplex PCR reads with MiXCR, one entry per CDR3 protein. Of roughly 200,000 distinct CDR3 sequences in the sample, approximately 80% were seen once. Material: tumor tissue from primary liver carcinoma. These receptors were obtained from a man in his forties with primary liver carcinoma and hepatitis B virus infection.

In regard to this clonotype: An end of the junction does not agree with germline; a read error may underlie this. This sequence joins TRBV7-9 and TRBJ2-1; the match to TRBD2 covers 8 bases. The CDR3 is 14 amino acids. The V gene's germline CDR1 is SEHNR and CDR2 FQNEAQ (reference sequence). CDR3 in DNA: TGTGTCAGCAGCGGGACTAGGGTAGGCAATGAGCAGTTCTTT. Its translation: CVSSGTRVGNEQFF.

A remark on this clonotype: This may come from a read error, since a much larger clone is one base off. The chain carries TRBV30 and TRBJ1-1; D is undetermined. CDR1 is GTSNPN, CDR2 SVGIG, per germline (reference sequence). CDR3 size: 12 residues. For the CDR3, the DNA is TGTGGCTGGAGTGTAGGCCGCCCTGAAGCTTTCTTT. It specifies CGWSVGRPEAFF.

The chain is built from TRBV18 and TRBJ1-2, with TRBD1 as a possible D gene (5 bases). The germline V and J ends were trimmed by 2 bases and 12 bases, with 13 bases remaining between them. The CDR3 length is 12 residues. CDR1 KGHSH and CDR2 LQKENI come from the germline V gene. The CDR3 DNA follows: TGTGCCAGCTCACCAGGGGACGGGCAACACACCTTC. Translating gives CASSPGDGQHTF.

The chain is built from TRBV29-1 and TRBJ2-1; TRBD2 is a possible D gene (6 bases). The CDR3 has 15 amino acids. V was clipped by 1 base and J by 5 bases, with 15 bases between them. The germline CDR1 and CDR2 sequences are SQVTM and ANQGSEA. CDR3 DNA: TGCAGCGTTGAAGGGAAACGGGGGATTGACAATGAGCAGTTCTTC. Encoded protein: CSVEGKRGIDNEQFF.

In the case of this clonotype: The junction departs from germline at one end; a sequencing error may be responsible. The rearrangement joins TRBV11-2 to TRBJ1-4, with D possibly being TRBD1 (6 bases). Germline CDR1 reads SGHAT; CDR2 reads FQNNGV. This CDR3 has 14 amino acids. The CDR3 region is CASCLDLGGLRLIF. The CDR3 bases are TGTGCCAGCTGCTTAGATCTTGGGGGGCTCAGGTTGATTTTT.

A few counts support this clonotype. An end of the junction differs from the germline gene, which may be a read error. The chain combines TRBV6-6 with TRBJ2-7, with D possibly being TRBD2 (6 bases). Germline V CDR1 and CDR2: MNHNY, SVGAGI (reference sequence). The CDR3 sequence is 12 residues long. CDR3 protein: CASSPGAGEQHF. The CDR3 DNA is TGTGCCAGTAGCCCCGGAGCGGGCGAGCAGCACTTC.

A note on this clonotype: The junction does not match germline at one end; this may be a read error. This chain joins TRBV2 and TRBJ2-3; possibly TRBD2 for D (5 bases). CDR1 SNHLY and CDR2 FYNNEI come from the germline V gene. The CDR3 runs 12 residues. The CDR3 sequence is CAGSEARARQYF. In DNA form, the CDR3 reads TGTGCCGGCAGTGAAGCGCGGGCAAGGCAGTATTTT.

In DNA form, the CDR3 reads TGCAGCGTTGGGTACAGAGCGGCATCCTCATGCAATGAGCAGTTCTTC. Its protein is CSVGYRAASSCNEQFF. This chain links TRBV29-1 with TRBJ2-1; TRBD2 might be the D (5 bases). CDR3 length: 16 residues. V was cut by 4 bases and J by 6 bases, with 22 bases left in between. In germline, CDR1 is SQVTM, CDR2 ANQGSEA.

Of note for this clonotype: Being one base from a much bigger clone, this may be a read error. This chain links TRBV5-1 with TRBJ2-1, with 11 bases fitting TRBD2. The DNA end lines up better with TRBJ2-7; the J call may be wrong. This CDR3 region has 16 residues. CDR1 SGHRS and CDR2 YFSETQ come from the germline V gene. Here the CDR3 DNA reads TGCGCCAGCAGCCTTACTAGCGGGAGCTCCTACAATGAGCAGTACTTC. This sequence encodes CASSLTSGSSYNEQYF.

A remark on this clonotype: Sequence at one end of the junction differs from germline and may be a read error. The V and J genes are TRBV10-3 and TRBJ2-2; 12 bases are a match to TRBD2. The CDR3 covers 18 residues. The germline V gene encodes CDR1 ENHRY and CDR2 SYGVKD. CDR3: CAISDGTSGPANTGELYF. CDR3 nucleotides: TGTGCCATCAGTGACGGGACTAGCGGGCCGGCGAACACCGGGGAGCTGTATTTC.

With respect to this clonotype: An end of the junction does not agree with germline; a read error may underlie this. The V call is TRBV29-1, the J call TRBJ2-3; 9 bases fit TRBD2. There are 14 residues in the CDR3. Germline values: CDR1 SQVTM, CDR2 ANQGSEA. CDR3 loop: CTGLAREGADTQNF. The CDR3 bases are TGCACCGGCTTAGCGCGGGAGGGGGCAGATACGCAGAATTTT.

Of note for this clonotype: Germline and junction disagree at one end, which may indicate a read error. The chain links TRBV29-1 to TRBJ2-1; TRBD2 is a possible D gene (6 bases). The CDR3 sequence is 13 residues long. The germline V gene has CDR1 SQVTM and CDR2 ANQGSEA. In nucleotides, the CDR3 is TGCGGCGACGCCCGGGACTTGACGAGGGAGCAATTCTTC. Its protein is CGDARDLTREQFF.

With respect to this clonotype: The junction differs from germline at one of its ends, possibly a read error. The CDR3 nucleotides read TGTGCCGGCAGCGTAATCGCGGGGAGCCTGGGGGAGCACTACTTC. This encodes CAGSVIAGSLGEHYF. V usage is TRBV7-8 and J usage is TRBJ2-7, with D perhaps TRBD2 (6 bases). This CDR3 comprises 15 residues. CDR1 is SGHVS, CDR2 FQNEAQ, per germline.

Concerning this clonotype: Compared with germline, one end of the junction differs, possibly owing to a read error. This chain connects TRBV6-1 to TRBJ2-5; TRBD1 might be the D (5 bases). The V gene's germline CDR1 is MNHNS and CDR2 SASEGT. The CDR3 covers 14 residues. DNA for the CDR3: TGTGCCACCGCGGACCGGAGAGCACAGGAGATCCAGTACTTC. This sequence encodes CATADRRAQEIQYF.

A single count supports this clonotype. The CDR3 end shows no conserved phenylalanine or tryptophan, and so a read error is likely. V is TRBV4-2 and J is TRBJ2-3, with D possibly TRBD2 on 6 matching bases. The germline V gene encodes CDR1 LGHNA and CDR2 YNFKEQ. Deletions cut 6 bases from V and 4 bases from J, with 17 bases between. The length of the CDR3 is 15 residues. For the CDR3, the DNA is TGTGCCAGCAGTCCTAAGGCGGGACTCGCAGATACGCAGTATCTT. Translated: CASSPKAGLADTQYL.